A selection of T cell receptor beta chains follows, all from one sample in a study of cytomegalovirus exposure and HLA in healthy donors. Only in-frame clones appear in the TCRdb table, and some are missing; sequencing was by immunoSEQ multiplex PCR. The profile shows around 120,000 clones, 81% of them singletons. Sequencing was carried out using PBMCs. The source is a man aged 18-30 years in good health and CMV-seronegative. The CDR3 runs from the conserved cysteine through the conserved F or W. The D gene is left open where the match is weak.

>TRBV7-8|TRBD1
CASSLETGGRISPLHF
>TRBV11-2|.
CASSWPGPQNYGYTF
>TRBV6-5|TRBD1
CASSYTDRDEQYF
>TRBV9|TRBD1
CASSVETDRGEQYF
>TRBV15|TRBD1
CATSKDREGKVRGEKLFF
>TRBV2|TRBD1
CASNGGQGRAFF
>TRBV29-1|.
CSVRETGNTIYF
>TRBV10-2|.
CASSETGGGSYNEQFF
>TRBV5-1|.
CASSLDSSTDTQYF
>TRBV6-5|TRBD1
CASRAGTDEKLFF
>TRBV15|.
CATSRDGGERLSNQPQHF
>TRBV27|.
CASSPNSLWEAFF
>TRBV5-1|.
CASRQDSSGNTIYF
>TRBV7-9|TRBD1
CASSLQGPQGSNQPQHF
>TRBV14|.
CASSQDWGGVLEGYTF
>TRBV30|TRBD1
CAWSVSRGQFPQHF
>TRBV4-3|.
CASSQERGNYNSPLHF
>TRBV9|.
CASSVAGGSGYTF
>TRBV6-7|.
CARLEWTVGPYEQYF
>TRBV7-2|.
CASSLVASYNEQFF
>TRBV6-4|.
CASSAAAVQGGNEQFF
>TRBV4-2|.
CASSPGGVIRSGNQPQHF
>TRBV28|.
CATATNEKLFF